The 2 T cell receptor beta chains reported below all come from one sample, sequenced in a study of blood T cell repertoires in COVID-19. Only in-frame clones appear in the TCRdb table, and some are missing; sequencing was by immunoSEQ multiplex PCR. The sample has around 330,000 clones, roughly 89% seen once; the top ten hold about 5.2%. Specimen: PBMCs or T cells enriched from blood (not recorded which). Receptors originate from a man in his sixties who had recovered from COVID-19.

This chain links TRBV6-1 with TRBJ2-1; the match to TRBD2 covers 8 bases. Unmatched junction bases numbered 14, after V lost 2 bases and J lost 11 bases. CDR3 size: 16 residues. Germline CDR1 and CDR2: MNHNS and SASEGT. The CDR3: CASSEQSTSAVAKQFF. In DNA, the CDR3 is TGTGCCAGCAGTGAACAATCGACTAGCGCAGTGGCGAAGCAGTTCTTC.

Regarding this clone: Additional DNA sequences in this sample encode the identical CDR3. The J gene is TRBJ2-7, the V gene TRBV6-5; maybe TRBD1 (5 bases). CDR1 and CDR2 from the germline V gene are MNHEY and SVGAGI. V was cut by 0 bases and J by 1 base, with 10 bases left in between. The CDR3 sequence is 15 residues long. This CDR3 reads CASSYSSRGSYEQYF. The CDR3 DNA follows: TGTGCCAGCAGTTACTCTTCAAGGGGTTCCTACGAGCAGTACTTC.